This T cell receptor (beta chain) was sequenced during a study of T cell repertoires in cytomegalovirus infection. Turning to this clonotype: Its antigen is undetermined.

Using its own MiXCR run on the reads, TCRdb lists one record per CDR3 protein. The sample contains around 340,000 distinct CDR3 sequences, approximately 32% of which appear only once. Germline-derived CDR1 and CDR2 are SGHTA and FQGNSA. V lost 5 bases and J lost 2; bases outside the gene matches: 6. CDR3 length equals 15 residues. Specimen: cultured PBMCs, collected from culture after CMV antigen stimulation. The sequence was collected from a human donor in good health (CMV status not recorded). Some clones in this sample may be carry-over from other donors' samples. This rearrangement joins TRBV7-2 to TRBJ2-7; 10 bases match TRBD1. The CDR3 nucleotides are TGTGCCAGCAGCCGCACCGGGACAGGGGCCTACGAGCAGTACTTC. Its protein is CASSRTGTGAYEQYF.